This T cell receptor (beta chain) was observed in a study of T cells of healthy individuals. CDR1 SGHDT and CDR2 YYEEEE come from the germline V gene. The CDR3 loop spans 11 amino acids. The V end lost 4 bases, the J end lost 7 bases, and 9 bases lay between the germline ends. A single record per CDR3 protein comes from TCRdb applying MiXCR to the 5' RACE reads. The sample consists of fewer than 70,000 distinct CDR3 sequences, 14% to 15% of them appearing once. This TCR derives from a human donor in good health. The chain is built from TRBV5-6 and TRBJ2-7, with D perhaps matching TRBD1 (5 bases). Here the CDR3 reads CASSTTAEQYF. DNA for the CDR3: TGTGCCAGCAGCACGACAGCTGAGCAGTACTTC.